This T cell receptor (beta chain) was recovered during a study of response to subunit inactivated influenza vaccine. Overall study findings and caveats: New T cells are recruited in small numbers by each seasonal influenza vaccination, according to the authors' suggestion.

About this clonotype: Its specificity is not known.

MiXCR, applied by TCRdb to the RT-PCR reads, yields one record per CDR3 protein. The table has about 650,000 distinct CDR3 sequences, around a sixth seen once. The origin of this receptor is a man between 50 and 59 years old who received an inactivated influenza vaccine. The material sequenced was PBMCs from blood, taken 11 to 12 days after vaccination.

CDR3 DNA: TGCAGCGTCAAGACTAGCGGGATATTTGGCGAGCAGTACTTC. It yields the protein CSVKTSGIFGEQYF. The chain employs TRBV29-1 and TRBJ2-7; 11 bases match TRBD2. Germline CDR1 is SQVTM and CDR2 is ANQGSEA. The CDR3 covers 14 residues. Trimming took 6 bases from V and 6 from J; bases not matched to a gene: 10.